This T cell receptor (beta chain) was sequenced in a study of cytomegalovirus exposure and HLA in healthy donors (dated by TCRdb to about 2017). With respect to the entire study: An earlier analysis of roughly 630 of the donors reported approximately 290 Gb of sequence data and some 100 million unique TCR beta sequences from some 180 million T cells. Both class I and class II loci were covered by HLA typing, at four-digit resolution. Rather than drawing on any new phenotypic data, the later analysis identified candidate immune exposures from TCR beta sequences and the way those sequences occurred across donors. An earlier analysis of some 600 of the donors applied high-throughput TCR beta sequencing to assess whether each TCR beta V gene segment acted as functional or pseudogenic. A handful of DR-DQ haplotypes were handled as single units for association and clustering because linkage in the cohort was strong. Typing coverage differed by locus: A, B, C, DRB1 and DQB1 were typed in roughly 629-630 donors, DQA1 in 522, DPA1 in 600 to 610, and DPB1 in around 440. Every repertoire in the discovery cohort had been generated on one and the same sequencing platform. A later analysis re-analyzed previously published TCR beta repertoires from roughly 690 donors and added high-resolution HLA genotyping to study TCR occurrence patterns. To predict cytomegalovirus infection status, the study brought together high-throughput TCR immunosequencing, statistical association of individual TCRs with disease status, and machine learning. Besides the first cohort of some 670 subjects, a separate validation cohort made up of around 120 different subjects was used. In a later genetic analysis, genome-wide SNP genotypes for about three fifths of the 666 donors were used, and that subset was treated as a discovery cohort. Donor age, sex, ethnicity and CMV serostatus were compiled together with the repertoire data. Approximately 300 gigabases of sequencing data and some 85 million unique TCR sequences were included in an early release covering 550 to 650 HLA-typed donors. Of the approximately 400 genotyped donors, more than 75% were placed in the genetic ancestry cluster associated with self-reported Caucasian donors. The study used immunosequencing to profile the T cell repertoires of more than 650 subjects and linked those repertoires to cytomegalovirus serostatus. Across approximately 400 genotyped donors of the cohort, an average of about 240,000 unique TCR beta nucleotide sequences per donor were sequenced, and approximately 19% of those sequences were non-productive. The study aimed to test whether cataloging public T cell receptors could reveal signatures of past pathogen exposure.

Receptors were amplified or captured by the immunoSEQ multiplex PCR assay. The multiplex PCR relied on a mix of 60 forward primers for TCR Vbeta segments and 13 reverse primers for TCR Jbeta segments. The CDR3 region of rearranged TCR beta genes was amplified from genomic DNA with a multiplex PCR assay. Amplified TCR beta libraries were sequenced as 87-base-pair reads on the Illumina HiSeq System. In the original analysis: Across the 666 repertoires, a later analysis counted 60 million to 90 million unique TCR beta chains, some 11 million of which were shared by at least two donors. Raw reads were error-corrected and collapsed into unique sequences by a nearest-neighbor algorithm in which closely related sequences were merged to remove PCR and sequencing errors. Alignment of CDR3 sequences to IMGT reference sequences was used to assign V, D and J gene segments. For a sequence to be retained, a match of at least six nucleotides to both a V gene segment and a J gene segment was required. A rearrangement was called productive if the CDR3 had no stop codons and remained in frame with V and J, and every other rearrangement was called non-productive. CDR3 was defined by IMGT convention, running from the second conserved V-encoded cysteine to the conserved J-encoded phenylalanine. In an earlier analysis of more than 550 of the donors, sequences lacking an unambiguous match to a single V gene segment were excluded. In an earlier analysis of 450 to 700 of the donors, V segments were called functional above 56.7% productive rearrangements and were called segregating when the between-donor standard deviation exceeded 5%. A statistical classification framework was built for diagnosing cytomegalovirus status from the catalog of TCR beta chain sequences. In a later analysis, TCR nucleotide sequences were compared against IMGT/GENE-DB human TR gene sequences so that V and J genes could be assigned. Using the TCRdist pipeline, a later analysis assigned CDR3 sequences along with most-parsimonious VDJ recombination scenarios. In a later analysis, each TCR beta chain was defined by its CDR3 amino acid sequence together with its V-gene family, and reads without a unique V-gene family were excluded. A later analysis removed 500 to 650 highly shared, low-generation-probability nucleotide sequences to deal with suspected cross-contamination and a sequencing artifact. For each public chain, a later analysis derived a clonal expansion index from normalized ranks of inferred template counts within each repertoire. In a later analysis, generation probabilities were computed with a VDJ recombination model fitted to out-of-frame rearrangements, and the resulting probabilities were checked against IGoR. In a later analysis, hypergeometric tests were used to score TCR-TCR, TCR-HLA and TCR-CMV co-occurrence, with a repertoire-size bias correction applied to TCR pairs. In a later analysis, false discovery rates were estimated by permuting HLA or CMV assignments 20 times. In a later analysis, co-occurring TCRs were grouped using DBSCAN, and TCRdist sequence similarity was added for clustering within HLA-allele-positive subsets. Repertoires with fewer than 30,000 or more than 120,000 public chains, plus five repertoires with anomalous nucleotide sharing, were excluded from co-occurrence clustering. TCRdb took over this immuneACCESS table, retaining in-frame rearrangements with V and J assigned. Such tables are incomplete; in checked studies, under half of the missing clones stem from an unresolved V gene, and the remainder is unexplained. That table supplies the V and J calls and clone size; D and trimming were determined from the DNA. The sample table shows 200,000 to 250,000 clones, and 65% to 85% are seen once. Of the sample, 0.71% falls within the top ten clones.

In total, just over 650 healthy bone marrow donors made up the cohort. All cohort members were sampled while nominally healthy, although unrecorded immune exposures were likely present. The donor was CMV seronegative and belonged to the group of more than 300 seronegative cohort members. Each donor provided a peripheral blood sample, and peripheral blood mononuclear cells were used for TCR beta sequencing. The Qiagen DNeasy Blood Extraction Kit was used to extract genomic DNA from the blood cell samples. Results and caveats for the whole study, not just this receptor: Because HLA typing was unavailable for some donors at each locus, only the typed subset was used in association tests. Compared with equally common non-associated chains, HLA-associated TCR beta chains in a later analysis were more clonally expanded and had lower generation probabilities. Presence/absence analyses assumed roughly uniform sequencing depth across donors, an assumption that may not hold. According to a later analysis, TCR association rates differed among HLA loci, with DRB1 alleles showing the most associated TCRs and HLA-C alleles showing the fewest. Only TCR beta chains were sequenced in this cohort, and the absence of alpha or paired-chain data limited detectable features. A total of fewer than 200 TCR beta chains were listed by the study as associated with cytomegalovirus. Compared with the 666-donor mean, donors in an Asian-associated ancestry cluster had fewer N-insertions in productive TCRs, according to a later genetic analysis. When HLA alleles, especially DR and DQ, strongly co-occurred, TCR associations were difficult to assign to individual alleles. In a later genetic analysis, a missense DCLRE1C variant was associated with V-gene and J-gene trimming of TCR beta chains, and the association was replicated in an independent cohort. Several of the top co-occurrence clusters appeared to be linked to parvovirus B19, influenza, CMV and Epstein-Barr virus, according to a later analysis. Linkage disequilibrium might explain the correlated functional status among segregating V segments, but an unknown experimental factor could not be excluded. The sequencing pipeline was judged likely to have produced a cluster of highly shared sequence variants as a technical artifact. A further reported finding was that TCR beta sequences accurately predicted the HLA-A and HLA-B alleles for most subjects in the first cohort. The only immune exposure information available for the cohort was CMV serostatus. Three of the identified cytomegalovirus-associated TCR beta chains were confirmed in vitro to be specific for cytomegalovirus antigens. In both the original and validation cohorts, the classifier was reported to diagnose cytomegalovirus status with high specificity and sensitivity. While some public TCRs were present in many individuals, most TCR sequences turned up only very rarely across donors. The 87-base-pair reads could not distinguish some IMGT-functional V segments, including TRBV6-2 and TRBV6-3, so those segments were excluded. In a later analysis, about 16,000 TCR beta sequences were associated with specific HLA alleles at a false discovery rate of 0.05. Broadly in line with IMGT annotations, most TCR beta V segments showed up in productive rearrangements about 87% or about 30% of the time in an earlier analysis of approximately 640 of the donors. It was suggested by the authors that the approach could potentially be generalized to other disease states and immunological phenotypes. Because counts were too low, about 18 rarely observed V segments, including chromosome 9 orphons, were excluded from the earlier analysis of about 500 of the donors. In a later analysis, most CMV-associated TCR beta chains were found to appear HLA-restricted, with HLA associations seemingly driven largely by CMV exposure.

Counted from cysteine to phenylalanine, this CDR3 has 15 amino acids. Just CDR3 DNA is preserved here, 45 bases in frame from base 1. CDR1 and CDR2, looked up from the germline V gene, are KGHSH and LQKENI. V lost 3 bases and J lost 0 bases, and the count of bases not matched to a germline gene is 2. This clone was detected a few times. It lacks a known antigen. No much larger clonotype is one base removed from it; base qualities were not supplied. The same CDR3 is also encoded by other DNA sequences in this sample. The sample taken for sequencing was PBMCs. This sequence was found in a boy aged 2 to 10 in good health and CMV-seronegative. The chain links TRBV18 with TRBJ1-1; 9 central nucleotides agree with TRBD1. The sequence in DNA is TGTGCCAGCTCACCGGGGACAGGGATGAACACTGAAGCTTTCTTT. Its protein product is CASSPGTGMNTEAFF.